The 14 T cell receptor beta chains listed next were all sequenced from one sample in a study of cytomegalovirus exposure and HLA in healthy donors. PCR used 60 Vbeta primers and 13 Jbeta primers. Data came from immunoSEQ multiplex PCR; TCRdb stores just in-frame clones and leaves some out. The profile shows more than 150,000 clones, over 65% of them singletons. Material: PBMCs. These receptors all stem from a young man in good health and CMV-seronegative.

This clone was seen a handful of times. The chain uses TRBV29-1 and TRBJ2-1; 13 positions agree with TRBD2. The CDR3 extends over 19 amino acids. V lost 7 bases to trimming and J lost 6 bases; unmatched junction nucleotides: 21. Germline-derived CDR1 and CDR2 are SQVTM and ANQGSEA. CDR3 amino acids: CSAEPSSGTSGVSGNEQFF. The CDR3 DNA reads TGCAGCGCCGAACCTAGTTCCGGGACTAGCGGGGTCTCCGGCAATGAGCAGTTCTTC.

This clone was found a few times. The chain employs TRBV4-3 and TRBJ2-2; 7 nucleotides line up with TRBD1. J lost 0 bases, V lost 6 bases, and 4 bases had no gene match. The CDR3 sequence is 15 residues long. Germline V gene sequence: CDR1 LGHNA, CDR2 YSLEER. The chain's CDR3 is CASRPGTANTGELFF. In DNA, the CDR3 is TGCGCCAGCAGACCGGGGACAGCGAACACCGGGGAGCTGTTTTTT.

The V and J genes are TRBV9 and TRBJ1-3, with 11 bases lining up with TRBD1. V lost 3 bases to trimming and J lost 0 bases; unmatched junction nucleotides: 8. Germline CDR1 and CDR2: SGDLS and YYNGEE. The CDR3 runs to 18 residues. The CDR3 DNA reads as TGTGCCAGCAGCGGCCAGCCCGGGACAGGGGGCTCTGGAAACACCATATATTTT. This encodes CASSGQPGTGGSGNTIYF.

This clone was recorded only once. The chain is built from TRBV2 and TRBJ1-6; 9 bases are a match to TRBD1. Trimming removed 6 bases from V and 4 bases from J; junction bases left unmatched: 4. Germline loops: CDR1 SNHLY, CDR2 FYNNEI. CDR3 length: 15 amino acids. The CDR3 reads CASRDRGVYNSPLHF. CDR3 bases: TGTGCCAGCAGGGACAGGGGCGTTTATAATTCACCCCTCCACTTT.

The V and J genes are TRBV4-1 and TRBJ1-5, with D unresolved. Between the trimmed V and J ends, which lost 0 bases and 5 bases, there was a span of 11 bases. Germline V gene data show CDR1 as MGHRA and CDR2 as YSYEKL. CDR3 length equals 15 residues. In nucleotides, the CDR3 is TGCGCCAGCAGCCAAGAAGAGAGTCCGTATCAGCCCCAGCATTTT. Translated, it gives CASSQEESPYQPQHF.

This chain links TRBV15 with TRBJ1-5; TRBD1 might be the D (5 bases). CDR1 and CDR2 from the germline V gene are LNHNV and YYDKDF (reference sequence). Between the trimmed V and J ends, which lost 0 bases and 10 bases, there was a span of 19 bases. The CDR3 totals 16 residues. The chain's CDR3 is CATSRDRQGTPKPQHF. For the CDR3, the DNA is TGTGCCACCAGCAGAGATCGGCAGGGCACCCCCAAACCCCAGCATTTT.

CDR3 protein: CASRRGTDEKLFF. DNA for the CDR3: TGTGCCAGCAGACGGGGGACAGATGAAAAACTGTTTTTT. This chain uses TRBV6-5 with TRBJ1-4; TRBD1 matches 7 bases. Per the germline V gene, CDR1 is MNHEY and CDR2 is SVGAGI. J gave up 6 bases and V 6 bases, and 4 bases lay outside the gene matches. The CDR3 has 13 amino acids.

V is TRBV30 and J is TRBJ1-5; D perhaps matches TRBD1 (5 bases). Germline CDR1 GTSNPN, CDR2 SVGIG (reference sequence). Trimming removed 0 bases at V and 2 bases at J, with 11 bases between. This CDR3 is built from 15 residues. The CDR3 here is CAWSVWQGGNQPQHF. CDR3 sequence (DNA): TGTGCCTGGAGTGTATGGCAGGGCGGCAATCAGCCCCAGCATTTT.

This clone was counted only a few times. The rearrangement joins TRBV5-6 to TRBJ1-5, with D perhaps matching TRBD1 (6 bases). The ends were cut back, 4 bases at V and 11 bases at J, with 19 bases in the middle. Germline loops: CDR1 SGHDT, CDR2 YYEEEE. The CDR3 spans 14 residues. The CDR3 loop is CASSPGGARGSQHF. In nucleotides, the CDR3 is TGTGCCAGCAGCCCGGGGGGGGCTAGGGGGTCCCAGCATTTT.

The V call is TRBV7-9, the J call TRBJ2-3, with 9 bases lining up with TRBD2. The CDR3 has 15 amino acids. Germline loops: CDR1 SEHNR, CDR2 FQNEAQ (reference sequence). J was trimmed by 5 bases and V by 3 bases; bases with no gene match: 6. CDR3 coding DNA: TGTGCCAGCAGCTTGCTAGCGGGAACCCGAGATACGCAGTATTTT. Its translation: CASSLLAGTRDTQYF.

The V and J genes are TRBV19 and TRBJ1-1; possible D gene TRBD1, 5 bases. The CDR3 has 15 amino acids. Trimming took off 7 bases at V and 1 base at J, with 16 bases between the two ends. Germline V CDR1 and CDR2: LNHDA, SQIVND (reference sequence). The CDR3 here is CASNGINTGNTEAFF. For the CDR3, the DNA is TGTGCCAGTAATGGGATCAATACAGGGAACACTGAAGCTTTCTTT.

The chain carries TRBV18 and TRBJ1-1; the match to TRBD1 covers 9 bases. Germline trimming cut 3 bases from V and 5 bases from J; bases unmatched to any gene: 4. CDR1 and CDR2 (germline): KGHSH, LQKENI. This CDR3 region has 14 residues. The DNA of the CDR3 is TGTGCCAGCTCACCGACAGGGGGACGGACTGAAGCTTTCTTT. Translating gives CASSPTGGRTEAFF.

The chain is built from TRBV6-5 and TRBJ1-2; TRBD1 aligns across 9 bases. Trimming took 2 bases from V and 7 from J; bases not matched to a gene: 5. Germline assignment: CDR1 MNHEY and CDR2 SVGAGI. This CDR3 spans 14 amino acids. CDR3 in amino acids: CASSYDRGSGGYTF. The CDR3 DNA sequence: TGTGCCAGCAGTTACGACAGGGGGTCTGGTGGCTACACCTTC.

This clone was found once. The rearrangement uses TRBV7-6 and TRBJ2-1, with TRBD2 identical over 13 bases. Germline-derived CDR1 and CDR2 are SGHVS and FNYEAQ. Trimming at V came to 5 bases and at J to 4 bases, leaving 5 bases not matched to a gene. The CDR3 extends over 16 amino acids. The CDR3 spells CASSPSTSGGYNEQFF. The CDR3 nucleotides are TGTGCCAGCAGCCCGTCGACTAGCGGGGGGTACAATGAGCAGTTCTTC.